The 25 T cell receptor beta chains reported below all come from one sample, sequenced in a study of blood T cell repertoires in COVID-19. Data came from immunoSEQ multiplex PCR; TCRdb stores just in-frame clones and leaves some out. The repertoire has roughly 400,000 clones, around nine tenths of them found once; the top ten carry roughly 1.4%. The specimen was PBMCs or T cells enriched from blood (not recorded which). All receptors derive from a woman aged 18-30 years who had been exposed to COVID-19.

The chain has TRBV11-2 and TRBJ2-5; D gene unclear. The length of the CDR3 is 13 residues. V lost 5 bases to trimming and J lost 1 base, with 8 bases between them. The germline V gene encodes CDR1 SGHAT and CDR2 FQNNGV. Here the CDR3 DNA reads TGTGCCAGCAGCCAATCGGGCCAAGAGACCCAGTACTTC. Translated, it gives CASSQSGQETQYF.

The genes are TRBV11-3 and TRBJ2-7; 8 bases match TRBD1. After removal of 6 bases from V and 1 base from J, the junction contained 8 bases not matched to a gene. The CDR3 is 15 residues long. Germline loops: CDR1 SGHNT, CDR2 YENEEA. CDR3 amino acids: CASSPGQGKSYEQYF. CDR3 coding DNA: TGTGCCAGCAGTCCTGGACAGGGAAAGTCCTACGAGCAGTACTTC.

This clone was detected a few times. The V call is TRBV11-3, the J call TRBJ2-2; D is uncertain. The CDR3 has 15 amino acids. The germline V and J ends were trimmed by 1 base and 9 bases, with 15 bases remaining between them. Germline loops: CDR1 SGHNT, CDR2 YENEEA. CDR3 amino acids: CASSLGAGRNRELFF. In DNA form, the CDR3 reads TGTGCCAGCAGCTTAGGGGCTGGGCGTAATAGGGAGCTGTTTTTT.

CDR3 protein: CASSEGGRLDTQYF. Written as DNA, the CDR3 is TGTGCCAGCAGTGAGGGGGGGCGGTTAGATACGCAGTATTTT. This sequence joins TRBV2 and TRBJ2-3; possibly TRBD2 for D (7 bases). Trimming stripped 3 bases from V and 5 bases from J, with 12 bases between. CDR1 is SNHLY and CDR2 is FYNNEI in the germline V gene. This CDR3 comprises 14 residues. The full variable domain, completed using reference TRBV2 and TRBJ2-3, is EPEVTQTPSHQVTQMGQEVILRCVPISNHLYFYWYRQILGQKVEFLVSFYNNEISEKSEIFDDQFSVERPDGSNFTLKIRSTKLEDSAMYFCASSEGGRLDTQYFGPGTRLTVL.

The chain is built from TRBV2 and TRBJ2-7, with D hard to call. The CDR3 is made up of 15 amino acids. V dropped 2 bases and J dropped 3 bases, with 14 bases sitting between them. Germline V CDR1 and CDR2: SNHLY, FYNNEI. The CDR3 is CASSEQLGSVYEQYF. The CDR3 DNA reads TGTGCCAGCAGTGAACAGCTGGGCTCCGTCTACGAGCAGTACTTC.

V usage is TRBV4-1 and J usage is TRBJ1-5, with 9 bases matching TRBD1. The CDR3 loop spans 18 amino acids. Germline loops: CDR1 MGHRA, CDR2 YSYEKL. Unmatched junction bases numbered 8, after V lost 1 base and J lost 1 base. CDR3 protein: CASSQGGGQGWSNQPQHF. CDR3 nucleotide sequence: TGCGCCAGCAGCCAAGGTGGGGGACAGGGATGGAGCAATCAGCCCCAGCATTTT.

V and J are TRBV5-6 and TRBJ1-1; the D gene is possibly TRBD1 (6 bases). Germline CDR1 reads SGHDT; CDR2 reads YYEEEE. With 2 bases removed from V and 0 bases from J, the gap between germline ends came to 8 bases. CDR3 length: 14 amino acids. The CDR3 sequence: CASSFDRLNTEAFF. DNA of the CDR3: TGTGCCAGCAGCTTCGACAGGCTGAACACTGAAGCTTTCTTT.

As DNA, the CDR3 is TGTGCCATCAGTTCCGGGACAGGGGGTTCCTACAATGAGCAGTTCTTC. It encodes CAISSGTGGSYNEQFF. The rearrangement joins TRBV10-3 to TRBJ2-1, with 11 positions matching TRBD1. Trimming at V came to 5 bases and at J to 1 base, leaving 4 bases not matched to a gene. Per the germline V gene, CDR1 is ENHRY and CDR2 is SYGVKD. The CDR3 is made up of 16 amino acids.

The sample holds one count of this clone. The chain is built from TRBV18 and TRBJ2-1; no clear D. The V end was cut by 4 bases, the J end by 3 bases, with 7 bases between. The CDR3 covers 13 residues. The germline gives CDR1 KGHSH, CDR2 LQKENI. CDR3 in DNA: TGTGCCAGCTCACTAACAGACTACAATGAGCAGTTCTTC. Encoded protein: CASSLTDYNEQFF. Looking up the rest from reference TRBV18 and TRBJ2-1 gives the full variable domain: NAGVMQNPRHLVRRRGQEARLRCSPMKGHSHVYWYRQLPEEGLKFMVYLQKENIIDESGMPKERFSAEFPKEGPSILRIQQVVRGDSAAYFCASSLTDYNEQFFGPGTRLTVL.

This rearrangement joins TRBV19 to TRBJ1-6, with 7 bases lining up with TRBD1. J was trimmed by 9 bases and V by 7 bases; bases with no gene match: 9. The germline gives CDR1 LNHDA, CDR2 SQIVND (reference sequence). The CDR3 is 14 residues long. CDR3 DNA: TGTGCCAGTAAAGAGACAGGGTTCGGTTCACCCCTCCACTTT. It codes for CASKETGFGSPLHF.

This rearrangement joins TRBV5-1 to TRBJ2-7, with D possibly matching TRBD1 (6 bases). Germline V gives CDR1 SGHRS, CDR2 YFSETQ. The CDR3 loop spans 14 amino acids. V was trimmed by 0 bases and J by 6 bases, leaving 13 bases between them. The CDR3 spells CASSLDGQTGEQYF. CDR3 in DNA: TGCGCCAGCAGCTTGGACGGACAGACGGGCGAGCAGTACTTC.

For this clone: The sample contains more than one DNA sequence encoding this CDR3. The chain links TRBV4-3 to TRBJ2-3; unclear D gene. CDR3 length: 16 residues. The germline CDR1 and CDR2 sequences are LGHNA and YSLEER. V lost 0 bases and J 0 bases, leaving 10 bases between the germline ends. CDR3 sequence: CASSQDGTGSTDTQYF. Here the CDR3 DNA reads TGCGCCAGCAGCCAAGATGGAACGGGTAGCACAGATACGCAGTATTTT.

This chain links TRBV2 with TRBJ1-2; 7 nucleotides align to TRBD1. The CDR3 sequence is 16 residues long. Trimming took 0 bases from V and 4 from J; bases not matched to a gene: 8. CDR1 is SNHLY, CDR2 FYNNEI, per germline. The CDR3 DNA follows: TGTGCCAGCAGTGAAGCAGGGGGCAGCAGCCTCTATGGCTACACCTTC. The encoded protein is CASSEAGGSSLYGYTF.

DNA for the CDR3: TGTGCCAGCAGTTTTAATTCGGCGGATGCCTACGAGCAGTACTTC. It specifies CASSFNSADAYEQYF. The chain joins TRBV28 to TRBJ2-7; no firm D call. In germline, CDR1 is MDHEN, CDR2 SYDVKM. The CDR3 is 15 amino acids. The germline V and J ends were trimmed by 3 bases and 2 bases, with 14 bases remaining between them.

The chain employs TRBV11-2 and TRBJ1-4, with a possible D match to TRBD1 (5 bases). CDR3 length: 12 residues. In germline, CDR1 is SGHAT, CDR2 FQNNGV. The CDR3 loop reads CAVRGSNEKLFF. The DNA of the CDR3 is TGTGCGGTCCGGGGGTCTAATGAAAAACTGTTTTTT.

The chain couples TRBV7-9 to TRBJ2-7, with D possibly matching TRBD2 (6 bases). CDR3 size: 13 residues. From germline, CDR1 is SEHNR and CDR2 FQNEAQ (reference sequence). Trimming cost V 4 bases and J 3 bases, with 10 bases left between them. This chain's CDR3 is CASSSGLFYEQYF. CDR3 nucleotides: TGTGCCAGCAGCTCCGGACTATTCTACGAGCAGTACTTC.

This clone was counted a single time. The chain has TRBV11-3 and TRBJ2-1; TRBD2 aligns across 11 bases. Germline CDR1 SGHNT, CDR2 YENEEA. Germline trimming cut 2 bases from V and 3 bases from J; bases unmatched to any gene: 6. The CDR3 spans 17 residues. CDR3 sequence: CASSLQTSGTLYNEQFF. The CDR3 DNA follows: TGTGCCAGCAGCTTACAGACTAGCGGGACCCTCTACAATGAGCAGTTCTTC.

This clone was observed once. The chain joins TRBV7-2 to TRBJ2-1, with 9 nucleotides matching TRBD2. This CDR3 region has 14 residues. Germline trimming cut 4 bases from V and 7 bases from J; bases unmatched to any gene: 5. Germline V gene lookup returns CDR1 SGHTA and CDR2 FQGNSA. The CDR3 region is CASSSGTSFNEQFF. The CDR3 bases are TGTGCCAGCAGCTCCGGGACTAGCTTTAATGAGCAGTTCTTC.

As concerns this clone: The same CDR3 arises from other DNA sequences in this sample as well. The chain couples TRBV18 to TRBJ1-5; possible D gene TRBD1, 6 bases. The germline gives CDR1 KGHSH, CDR2 LQKENI. V gave up 6 bases and J gave up 4 bases, with 7 bases separating them. This CDR3 has 12 residues. The DNA for the CDR3 is TGTGCCAGCTCCACAGGGAATCAGCCCCAGCATTTT. The encoded protein is CASSTGNQPQHF.

The chain has TRBV2 and TRBJ1-1, with D perhaps matching TRBD1 (6 bases). The V and J ends lost 5 bases and 3 bases respectively, with 13 bases between them. The length of the CDR3 is 14 residues. From germline, CDR1 is SNHLY and CDR2 FYNNEI. This chain's CDR3 is CASSQGTPDTEAFF. The CDR3 region has the DNA TGTGCCAGCAGTCAGGGGACACCCGACACTGAAGCTTTCTTT.

The chain combines TRBV5-1 with TRBJ2-5; perhaps TRBD2 as D (5 bases). The CDR3 runs to 13 residues. Germline assignment: CDR1 SGHRS and CDR2 YFSETQ. Trimming stripped 7 bases from V and 0 bases from J, with 10 bases between. The DNA for the CDR3 is TGCGCCAGCCAGGTCGGGAACCAAGAGACCCAGTACTTC. The encoded protein is CASQVGNQETQYF.

J is TRBJ2-5 and V is TRBV7-6, with 14 nucleotides matching TRBD2. This CDR3 region has 17 residues. The V gene end was trimmed by 2 bases and the J gene end by 4 bases; junction bases not matched to a gene: 6. CDR1 and CDR2 (germline): SGHVS, FNYEAQ. The CDR3 protein is CASSLPGLAGVGETQYF. The CDR3 bases are TGTGCCAGCAGCTTACCGGGACTAGCGGGAGTGGGAGAGACCCAGTACTTC.

The sample holds a few counts of this clone. The chain couples TRBV6-1 to TRBJ2-7, with 9 bases that match TRBD1. In germline, CDR1 is MNHNS, CDR2 SASEGT. V dropped 0 bases and J dropped 4; count of bases not matched to a gene: 7. The CDR3 loop spans 16 amino acids. The CDR3 spells CASSEAAPGQGYEQYF. DNA for the CDR3: TGTGCCAGCAGTGAAGCAGCGCCGGGACAGGGTTACGAGCAGTACTTC.

The V call is TRBV19, the J call TRBJ2-7; 11 bases align to TRBD1. The CDR3 has 14 residues. Germline V gene lookup returns CDR1 LNHDA and CDR2 SQIVND (reference sequence). With V trimmed by 5 bases and J by 5 bases, 5 bases remained unmatched. The CDR3 sequence is CASSPRTGGHEQYF. In DNA, the CDR3 is TGTGCCAGTAGTCCCCGGACAGGGGGCCACGAGCAGTACTTC.

The V call is TRBV7-2, the J call TRBJ2-3; TRBD2 aligns across 7 bases. Germline V gene sequence: CDR1 SGHTA, CDR2 FQGNSA. V was clipped by 1 base and J by 3 bases; unmatched bases: 4. This CDR3 region has 15 residues. The CDR3 nucleotides read TGTGCCAGCAGCTTAGTCGTGGGAGGGACAGATACGCAGTATTTT. Translating it yields CASSLVVGGTDTQYF.